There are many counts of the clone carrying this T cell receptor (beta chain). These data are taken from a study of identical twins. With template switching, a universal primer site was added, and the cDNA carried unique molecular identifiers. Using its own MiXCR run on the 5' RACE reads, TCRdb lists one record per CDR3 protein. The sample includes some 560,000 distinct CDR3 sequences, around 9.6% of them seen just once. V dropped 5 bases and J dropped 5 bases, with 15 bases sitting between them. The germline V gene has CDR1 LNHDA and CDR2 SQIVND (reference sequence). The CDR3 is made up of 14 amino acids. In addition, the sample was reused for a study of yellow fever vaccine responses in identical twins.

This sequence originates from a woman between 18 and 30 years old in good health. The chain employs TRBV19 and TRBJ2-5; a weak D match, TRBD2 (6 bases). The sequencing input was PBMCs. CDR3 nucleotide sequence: TGTGCCAGTAGTCCTACCGGGAGAATGGAGACCCAGTACTTC. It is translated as CASSPTGRMETQYF.